This T cell receptor (beta chain) was identified during a study of T cell responses to AZD1222 COVID-19 vaccine. Broader study findings: Spike regions recognized by vaccine-associated CD4 TCRs spanned the protein, led by 160-218 and 743-854. AZD1222 recipients seropositive at baseline numbered only six or seven. Targets within unmutated variant regions were reportedly found for nearly half of spike-specific TCRs.

Only in-frame clones appear in the TCRdb table, and some are missing; sequencing was by immunoSEQ multiplex PCR. The data contain over 130,000 clones, 88% of them singletons. About this clone: Its antigen remains unknown.

The sequence came from an adult in good health. Sequenced material: peripheral blood, taken on day 0 of AZD1222 vaccination.

CDR3 sequence (DNA): TGTGCCAGCAGTGGGCCGGACCGTAGGAGTTCACCCCTCCACTTT. Protein product: CASSGPDRRSSPLHF. The chain has TRBV27 and TRBJ1-6; D unclear. Germline V gene lookup returns CDR1 MNHEY and CDR2 SMNVEV (reference sequence). The CDR3 is made up of 15 amino acids. Trimming pared 5 bases from V and 9 bases from J, leaving 17 bases between.